One sample yielded the 4 T cell receptor beta chains listed below, sequenced in a study of T-cell reconstitution after alpha-beta-depleted transplantation in children. Unique molecular identifiers were incorporated into the prepared TCRbeta library. TCRdb re-analysed the PCR reads in MiXCR, keeping a single row per CDR3 protein. The sample includes about 900,000 distinct CDR3 sequences, about 29% of them seen just once. This material consisted of PBMCs, mostly from graft donor cells, taken 360 days after TCRalphabeta/CD19-depleted stem cell transplant. All receptors come from a boy in the first two years of life who had a stem cell transplant for SCID, so the T cells may come from the graft donor.

The gene calls are TRBV10-3 and TRBJ1-2; TRBD1 matches at 9 bases. Unmatched junction bases numbered 23, after V lost 8 bases and J lost 10 bases. The CDR3 is 17 residues long. The germline V gene encodes CDR1 ENHRY and CDR2 SYGVKD. In DNA form, the CDR3 reads TGTGCCATCGAGACCCGGGACAGGGTAACGGGGCTCATGCACTACACCTTC. This sequence encodes CAIETRDRVTGLMHYTF.

The chain has TRBV3-1 and TRBJ2-1; 11 bases map to TRBD2. Looked up from germline, CDR1 is LGHDT and CDR2 is YNNKEL (reference sequence). The ends lost 1 base at V and 5 bases at J; junction bases unmatched: 16. This CDR3 comprises 20 residues. The CDR3, as DNA: TGTGCCAGCAGCCAAGTATCTTTGGCGACTAGCGGGGTCCAACACAATGAGCAGTTCTTC. Translating gives CASSQVSLATSGVQHNEQFF.

This clonotype was seen a few times. The chain uses TRBV7-2 and TRBJ1-1; a weak D match, TRBD1 (6 bases). The CDR3 length is 15 residues. The V end was cut by 2 bases, the J end by 1 base, with 11 bases between. The germline CDR1 and CDR2 sequences are SGHTA and FQGNSA. CDR3 amino acids: CASSLRYRANTEAFF. The DNA of the CDR3 is TGTGCCAGCAGCTTAAGGTACAGGGCGAACACTGAAGCTTTCTTT.

The rearrangement joins TRBV12-3 or TRBV12-4 to TRBJ1-4, with TRBD1 identical over 9 bases. V lost 7 bases, J lost 5 bases, and 11 bases stayed unmatched. The CDR3 totals 16 residues. The CDR3 DNA reads as TGTGCCAGCACCCGAAGTAGGGGACAGGGAAATGAAAAACTGTTTTTT. The encoded protein is CASTRSRGQGNEKLFF.